This T cell receptor (beta chain) was observed in a study of blood T cell repertoires in COVID-19. About the study: PBMCs, B-cell-depleted T cells, or T cells were the source of the cDNA or gDNA that made up the material.

Per the study methods: The assay estimated nucleated cells by amplifying reference gene primers. Only in-frame clones appear in the TCRdb table, and some are missing; sequencing was by immunoSEQ multiplex PCR. From that table come the V and J calls and clone size; the DNA was used to work out D and trimming. The table records over 120,000 clones, more than 70% of them present only once. The CDR3 has 16 residues. Per germline, CDR1 SGHNT and CDR2 YYREEE (reference sequence). Losses at the gene ends were 2 bases for V and 3 bases for J; bases not matched to a gene: 6. The rearrangement uses TRBV5-4 and TRBJ2-3; 10 bases are shared with TRBD2. This receptor was identified in a human donor in a cohort sampled during active COVID-19. Material: peripheral blood. DNA of the CDR3: TGTGCCAGCAGCTTTGCACTAGCGGGGAGTACAGATACGCAGTATTTT. It encodes CASSFALAGSTDTQYF.